The rows below give T cell receptor beta chains drawn from one sample of a study of CD8+ T cells in alopecia areata. The protocol was immunoSEQ multiplex PCR, while the TCRdb copy is restricted to in-frame clones and leaves out a portion. The data contain fewer than 250,000 clones, 55% to 70% of them singletons. Sequencing was performed on CD4+ T cells sorted from blood, taken at week 4, from a patient treated with tofacitinib. These TCRs come from a human donor with alopecia areata. Both conserved end residues are part of each CDR3. The D gene is left open where the match is weak. Rows give clone size only sometimes, using once, few, many, or a class for an expanded clone.

TRBJ1-2 TRBD1 TRBV7-2 NA CASSLEDRGGYGYTF TGTGCCAGCAGCTTAGAGGACAGGGGAGGTTATGGCTACACCTTC
TRBJ2-7 NA TRBV20-1 NA CSVGSNYEQYF TGCAGTGTCGGCAGTAACTACGAGCAGTACTTC
TRBJ2-7 TRBD1 TRBV15 NA CATSRDGRQGGEQYF TGTGCCACCAGCAGAGATGGAAGACAGGGCGGAGAGCAGTACTTC
TRBJ2-7 TRBD1 TRBV18 NA CASSVNRDSMNEQYF TGTGCCAGCTCGGTAAACCGGGACAGTATGAATGAGCAGTACTTC
TRBJ2-1 NA TRBV4-3 NA CASSQDITGNEQFF TGCGCCAGCAGCCAAGACATCACGGGGAATGAGCAGTTCTTC
TRBJ1-1 NA TRBV7-2 few CASSLVPGLNTEAFF TGTGCCAGCAGCTTAGTTCCGGGACTTAACACTGAAGCTTTCTTT
TRBJ2-3 NA TRBV7-9 NA CASSRTLGGTDTQYF TGTGCCAGCAGCCGTACCCTAGGGGGCACAGATACGCAGTATTTT
TRBJ2-7 NA TRBV29-1 NA CSVVGRLSSYEQYF TGCAGCGTAGTGGGTAGGCTAAGCTCCTACGAGCAGTACTTC
TRBJ1-1 NA TRBV11-2 NA CASSLGTVNTEAFF TGTGCCAGCAGCTTAGGGACTGTGAACACTGAAGCTTTCTTT
TRBJ1-1 TRBD1 TRBV29-1 NA CSSLQGGDTEAFF TGCAGCTCGCTGCAGGGGGGGGACACTGAAGCTTTCTTT
TRBJ1-2 NA TRBV5-1 NA CASSLGTGAYGYTF TGCGCCAGCAGCTTGGGTACGGGGGCCTATGGCTACACCTTC
TRBJ1-1 TRBD1 TRBV29-1 NA CSAGTAMNTEAFF TGCAGCGCGGGGACAGCCATGAACACTGAAGCTTTCTTT
TRBJ1-2 TRBD1 TRBV29-1 NA CSVASGGYGYTF TGCAGCGTTGCATCAGGGGGATATGGCTACACCTTC
TRBJ1-2 TRBD1 TRBV18 NA CASSPGTGGNYGYTF TGTGCCAGCTCACCCGGGACAGGGGGCAACTATGGCTACACCTTC
TRBJ2-4 NA TRBV28 few CATGPGLAKNIQYF TGTGCCACCGGTCCCGGTTTAGCCAAAAACATTCAGTACTTC
TRBJ2-7 NA TRBV9 NA CASSVAGGAEQYF TGTGCCAGCAGCGTAGCTGGGGGAGCCGAGCAGTACTTC
TRBJ1-5 NA TRBV30 NA CAWSDGLGQPQHF TGTGCCTGGAGTGACGGTTTGGGACAGCCCCAGCATTTT
TRBJ1-3 NA TRBV27 NA CASRAFSSGNTIYF TGTGCCAGCAGAGCATTTAGCTCTGGAAACACCATATATTTT
TRBJ2-2 TRBD1 TRBV5-1 few CASSLTGARNTGELFF TGCGCCAGCAGCTTGACAGGGGCAAGGAACACCGGGGAGCTGTTTTTT
TRBJ2-7 TRBD2 TRBV5-4 NA CASSLLSGSGGAYEQYF TGTGCCAGCAGCTTGTTATCCGGCAGCGGGGGAGCCTACGAGCAGTACTTC
TRBJ2-3 NA TRBV5-6 NA CASSFRSFGSLSTDTQYF TGTGCCAGCAGCTTTCGTTCTTTTGGCTCCCTAAGCACAGATACGCAGTATTTT
TRBJ1-3 NA TRBV7-2 NA CASSVQGNTIYF TGTGCCAGCAGCGTACAAGGAAACACCATATATTTT